Shown below are 9 T cell receptor beta chains from a single sample sequenced in a study of sequential checkpoint blockade in melanoma. Treatment meaning: randomized to nivolumab then ipilimumab (arm A) or the reverse (arm B). Here immunoSEQ multiplex PCR was the method, and the copy in TCRdb shows in-frame clones only, minus some. The data show some 5,000 clones, 60% to 75% seen once. Here the sequenced sample was CD8+ T cells sorted from blood (inferred from file names), taken from a patient given nivolumab and ipilimumab in sequence. These receptors came from a human donor with melanoma.

The chain uses TRBV19 and TRBJ1-2, with D hard to call. The V and J ends lost 3 bases and 4 bases respectively, with 12 bases between them. CDR1 and CDR2 (germline): LNHDA, SQIVND (reference sequence). The CDR3 sequence is 14 residues long. The CDR3 is CASSIPAGFYGYTF. The CDR3 DNA sequence: TGTGCCAGTAGTATTCCTGCAGGCTTCTATGGCTACACCTTC.

This chain joins TRBV6-5 and TRBJ1-1; possibly TRBD1 for D (5 bases). From germline, CDR1 is MNHEY and CDR2 SVGAGI. Trimming shortened V by 6 bases and J by 4 bases, and 15 bases separated the two germline ends. The CDR3 runs to 14 residues. The CDR3 loop reads CASSPGLRGTEAFF. DNA for the CDR3: TGTGCCAGCAGCCCGGGGCTGCGGGGCACTGAAGCTTTCTTT.

This clone has more than one count but fewer than ten. This chain connects TRBV6-1 to TRBJ2-7, with 7 bases that match TRBD2. Germline assignment: CDR1 MNHNS and CDR2 SASEGT. This CDR3 is built from 14 residues. The J segment lost 3 bases and the V segment lost 6 bases, leaving 8 bases of the junction unmatched. CDR3 loop: CASSETSVIYEQYF. In DNA form, the CDR3 reads TGTGCCAGCAGCGAAACTAGCGTTATCTACGAGCAGTACTTC.

The V call is TRBV7-9, the J call TRBJ2-7; D not resolved. Germline V gives CDR1 SEHNR, CDR2 FQNEAQ (reference sequence). Trimming pared 5 bases from V and 2 bases from J, leaving 13 bases between. This CDR3 is 14 amino acids long. CDR3 sequence: CASSQAGSAYEQYF. CDR3 DNA sequence: TGTGCCAGCAGCCAGGCCGGTTCCGCCTACGAGCAGTACTTC.

For the CDR3, the DNA is TGTGCCAGCAGCCCCCTACAGGGGACCTATAATTCACCCCTCCACTTT. This translates into CASSPLQGTYNSPLHF. The V and J genes are TRBV7-9 and TRBJ1-6; 7 bases line up with TRBD1. Germline-derived CDR1 and CDR2 are SEHNR and FQNEAQ (reference sequence). The CDR3 loop spans 16 amino acids. Trimming took 5 bases from V and 2 from J; bases not matched to a gene: 6.

This clone was counted between two and nine times. The chain's CDR3 is CASSQDGGIYEQYF. The CDR3 DNA follows: TGCGCCAGCAGCCAAGATGGAGGGATCTACGAGCAGTACTTC. V is TRBV4-1 and J is TRBJ2-7; D may be TRBD2 (6 bases). Looked up from germline, CDR1 is MGHRA and CDR2 is YSYEKL. V shed 0 bases and J shed 3 bases, with 9 bases lying between them. The CDR3 runs to 14 residues.

CDR3 sequence (DNA): TGTGCCAGCAGCTCGATATATACAGGGGAAGCGTACGAGCAGTACTTC. Translated, it gives CASSSIYTGEAYEQYF. The chain couples TRBV7-9 to TRBJ2-5, with TRBD1 matching 7 bases. The J call could be wrong; TRBJ2-7 is a better fit for the DNA end. CDR3 length equals 16 residues. The germline gives CDR1 SEHNR, CDR2 FQNEAQ (reference sequence).

The chain links TRBV6-1 to TRBJ1-1, with D tentatively TRBD1 (6 bases). The V gene lost 5 bases and the J gene lost 1 base, with 14 bases spanning the gap. This CDR3 has 15 amino acids. Per germline, CDR1 MNHNS and CDR2 SASEGT. The CDR3: CASSPRDTSNTEAFF. CDR3 nucleotide sequence: TGTGCCAGCAGTCCACGGGACACCTCGAACACTGAAGCTTTCTTT.

The V call is TRBV9, the J call TRBJ2-1; 7 bases align to TRBD2. Germline CDR1 SGDLS, CDR2 YYNGEE. Trimming at V came to 0 bases and at J to 0 bases, leaving 3 bases not matched to a gene. The CDR3 is 16 residues long. CDR3: CASSVELASSYNEQFF. DNA of the CDR3: TGTGCCAGCAGCGTAGAACTAGCGAGCTCCTACAATGAGCAGTTCTTC.